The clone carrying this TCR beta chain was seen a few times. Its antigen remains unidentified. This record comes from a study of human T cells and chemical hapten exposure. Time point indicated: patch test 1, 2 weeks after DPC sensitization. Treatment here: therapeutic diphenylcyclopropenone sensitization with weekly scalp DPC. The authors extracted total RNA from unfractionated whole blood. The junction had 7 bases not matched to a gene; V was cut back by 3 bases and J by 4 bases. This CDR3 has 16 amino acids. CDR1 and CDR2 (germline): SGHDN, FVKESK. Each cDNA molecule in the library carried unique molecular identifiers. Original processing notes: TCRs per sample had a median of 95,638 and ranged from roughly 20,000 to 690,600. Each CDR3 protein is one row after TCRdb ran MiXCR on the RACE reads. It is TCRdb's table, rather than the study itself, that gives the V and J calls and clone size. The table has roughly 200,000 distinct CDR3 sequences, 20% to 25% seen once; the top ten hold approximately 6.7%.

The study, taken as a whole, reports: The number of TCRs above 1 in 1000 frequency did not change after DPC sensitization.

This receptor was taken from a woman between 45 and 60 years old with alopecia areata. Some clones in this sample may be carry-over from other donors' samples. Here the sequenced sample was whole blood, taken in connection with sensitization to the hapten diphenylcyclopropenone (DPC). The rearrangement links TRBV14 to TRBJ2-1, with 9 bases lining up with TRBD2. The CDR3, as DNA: TGTGCCAGCAGCCAGGAAATAGCGGGAGTGTACAATGAGCAGTTCTTC. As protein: CASSQEIAGVYNEQFF.